Described below is a single T cell receptor beta chain sequence and its context. The entry originates in a study of OX40 agonist ivuxolimab in advanced cancers. Here immunoSEQ multiplex PCR was the method, and the copy in TCRdb shows in-frame clones only, minus some. The table has some 57,000 clones, roughly nine tenths seen once. Trimming took off 5 bases at V and 2 bases at J, with 10 bases between the two ends. The CDR3 extends over 14 amino acids. Germline V gene lookup returns CDR1 SGHRS and CDR2 YFSETQ. The sequence was obtained from an adult with an advanced solid tumor such as melanoma, head and neck, liver or kidney cancer. The chain carries TRBV5-1 and TRBJ2-2, with D possibly being TRBD1 or TRBD2 (5 bases each). The source material was CD4+ or CD8+ T cells sorted from blood, sampled in a trial of the OX40 agonist ivuxolimab. The DNA for the CDR3 is TGCGCCAGCAGGGGGACCCTCAACACCGGGGAGCTGTTTTTT. Amino acid sequence: CASRGTLNTGELFF.